This TCR beta chain is drawn from a study of OX40 agonist ivuxolimab in advanced cancers. Assay used: immunoSEQ multiplex PCR; TCRdb lists only in-frame clones, some missing. In the table there are tens of thousands of clones, 80% to 85% of which are singletons. V lost 7 bases and J lost 4, with 16 bases in between. Germline values: CDR1 MNHEY, CDR2 SMNVEV (reference sequence). CDR3 size: 15 residues. Here the sequenced sample was CD4+ or CD8+ T cells sorted from blood, taken in a trial of the OX40 agonist ivuxolimab. The source is an adult with an advanced solid tumor such as melanoma, head and neck, liver or kidney cancer. The chain joins TRBV27 to TRBJ2-2; TRBD2 is a possible D gene (6 bases). CDR3 DNA: TGTGCCAGCAAAAAAGAAGGGAGGATCACCGGGGAGCTGTTTTTT. As protein: CASKKEGRITGELFF.